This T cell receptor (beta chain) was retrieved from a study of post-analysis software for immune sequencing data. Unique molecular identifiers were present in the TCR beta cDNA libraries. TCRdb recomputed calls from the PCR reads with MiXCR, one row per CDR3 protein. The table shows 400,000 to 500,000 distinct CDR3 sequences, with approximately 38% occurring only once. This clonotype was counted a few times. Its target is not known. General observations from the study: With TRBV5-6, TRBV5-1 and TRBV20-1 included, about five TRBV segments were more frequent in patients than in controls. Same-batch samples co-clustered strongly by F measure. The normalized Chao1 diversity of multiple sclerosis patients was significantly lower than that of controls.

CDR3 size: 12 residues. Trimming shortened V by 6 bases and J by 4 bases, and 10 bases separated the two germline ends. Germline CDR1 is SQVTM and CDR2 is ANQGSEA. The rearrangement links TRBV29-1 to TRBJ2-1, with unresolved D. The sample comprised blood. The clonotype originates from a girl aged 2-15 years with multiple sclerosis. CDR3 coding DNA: TGCAGCGTGATGACGGCATACAATGAGCAGTTCTTC. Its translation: CSVMTAYNEQFF.